Listed here is a single T cell receptor (beta chain). CDR1 is SEHNR and CDR2 is FQNEAQ in the germline V gene (reference sequence). The CDR3 has 15 amino acids. J lost 5 bases, V lost 4 bases, and 8 bases had no gene match. This specimen belongs to a study of blood T cell repertoires in COVID-19. The wider study: Some COVID-19 samples were acute and others convalescent; all came from the United States, Italy and Spain. Sources were T cells, B-cell-depleted T cells, or PBMCs; the material itself was cDNA or gDNA.

The authors' processing: Scientists estimated how many nucleated cells there were by amplifying reference gene primers. Measured with immunoSEQ multiplex PCR; TCRdb has only the in-frame clones, and not every one. V, J and clone size were drawn from that table, and D and trimming were deduced from the DNA. The sample contains some 160,000 clones, 85% to 90% of which appear only once. The source of this sequence is a woman aged 55 to 70 with active COVID-19. The material sequenced was peripheral blood. This chain connects TRBV7-9 to TRBJ2-5; 9 bases match TRBD1. The DNA of the CDR3 is TGTGCCAGCAGCTCTCGGACAGGGGCGGAGGAGACCCAGTACTTC. This gives the protein CASSSRTGAEETQYF.